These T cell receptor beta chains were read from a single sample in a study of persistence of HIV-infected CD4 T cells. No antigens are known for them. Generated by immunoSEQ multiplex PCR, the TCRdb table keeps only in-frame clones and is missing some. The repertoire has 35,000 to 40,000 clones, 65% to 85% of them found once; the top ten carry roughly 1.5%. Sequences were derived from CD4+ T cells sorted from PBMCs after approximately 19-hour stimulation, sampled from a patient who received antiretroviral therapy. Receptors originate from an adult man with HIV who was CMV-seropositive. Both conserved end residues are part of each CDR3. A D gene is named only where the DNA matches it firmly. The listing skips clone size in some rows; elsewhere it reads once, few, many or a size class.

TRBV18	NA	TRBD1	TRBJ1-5	TGTGCCAGCTCGTCGGGACAGGGGGTTCCTCAGCCCCAGCATTTT	CASSSGQGVPQPQHF
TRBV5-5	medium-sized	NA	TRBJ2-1	TGTGCCAGCAGCTTGGAGGGACTCCGGGATGAGCAGTTCTTC	CASSLEGLRDEQFF
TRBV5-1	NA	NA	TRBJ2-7	TGCGCCAGCAGCTTCACACACCCTAACTACGAGCAGTACTTC	CASSFTHPNYEQYF
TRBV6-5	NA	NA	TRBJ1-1	TGTGCCAGCAGTAGCACAGGGAACACTGAAGCTTTCTTT	CASSSTGNTEAFF
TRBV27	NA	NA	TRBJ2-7	TGTGCCAGCAGTTTAAAATGGACTTCCTCCTACGAGCAGTACTTC	CASSLKWTSSYEQYF
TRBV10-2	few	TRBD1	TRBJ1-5	TGCGCCAGCAGAGAGGGACAGGTCAATCAGCCCCAGCATTTT	CASREGQVNQPQHF
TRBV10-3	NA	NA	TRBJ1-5	TGTGCCATCGGGTCGGGGAGCAATCAGCCCCAGCATTTT	CAIGSGSNQPQHF
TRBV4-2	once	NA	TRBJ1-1	TGTGCCAGCAGCCAAGAAGGAGGGGGGAACACTGAAGCTTTCTTT	CASSQEGGGNTEAFF
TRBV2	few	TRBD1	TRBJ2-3	TGTGCCAGCAGTGCCCGGGACAGGGGTGATACGCAGTATTTT	CASSARDRGDTQYF
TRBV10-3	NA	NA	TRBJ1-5	TGTGCCATCAGTGGGGGGTTAGAGCAGCCCCAGCATTTT	CAISGGLEQPQHF
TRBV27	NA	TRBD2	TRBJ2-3	TGTGCCAGCAGTTTATCGGGACTAGCGGGGGGGTCCCCCACAGATACGCAGTATTTT	CASSLSGLAGGSPTDTQYF
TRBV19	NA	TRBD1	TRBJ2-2	TGTGCCAGTAGCGCCGACCGGGACAGGAACACCGGGGAGCTGTTTTTT	CASSADRDRNTGELFF
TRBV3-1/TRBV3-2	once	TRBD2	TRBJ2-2	TGTGCCAGCAGCCGTGGGGAGGGTACCGGGGAGCTGTTTTTT	CASSRGEGTGELFF
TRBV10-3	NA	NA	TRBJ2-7	TGTGCCATCAGTGGGACCAACTACGAGCAGTACTTC	CAISGTNYEQYF
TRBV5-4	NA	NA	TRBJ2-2	TGTGCCAGCAGCTTGGTGGGGGCCGCCGGGGAGCTGTTTTTT	CASSLVGAAGELFF
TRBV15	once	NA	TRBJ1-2	TGTGCCACCAGCACAGACCGGGGGACTAACTATGGCTACACCTTC	CATSTDRGTNYGYTF
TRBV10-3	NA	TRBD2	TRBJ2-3	TGTGCCATCAGCGGCGGGGGGGGCGCAGATACGCAGTATTTT	CAISGGGGADTQYF
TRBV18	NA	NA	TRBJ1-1	TGTGCCAGCTCACCCACAGGGCCTTTCATGAACACTGAAGCTTTCTTT	CASSPTGPFMNTEAFF
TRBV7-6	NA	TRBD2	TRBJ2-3	TGTGCCAGCAGCTCCGGACTAGCGGGGTCCACAGATACGCAGTATTTT	CASSSGLAGSTDTQYF
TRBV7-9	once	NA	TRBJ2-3	TGTGCCAGCAGCTCGGACAGGGAGGGTGATACGCAGTATTTT	CASSSDREGDTQYF
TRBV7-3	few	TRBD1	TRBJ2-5	TGTGCCAGCAGCCCCTTCAGGGGGCGGGTGACCCAGTACTTC	CASSPFRGRVTQYF
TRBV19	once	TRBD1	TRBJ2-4	TGTGCCAGTAGTGCCGGGACAGGGGGCAGGGTTCAGTACTTC	CASSAGTGGRVQYF
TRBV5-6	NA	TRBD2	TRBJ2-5	TGTGCCAGCAGCCTACTCGCGGGGGGGCGGGAGACCCAGTACTTC	CASSLLAGGRETQYF
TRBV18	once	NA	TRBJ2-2	TGTGCCAGCTCACCTTCGAACACCGGGGAGCTGTTTTTT	CASSPSNTGELFF
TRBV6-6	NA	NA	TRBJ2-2	TGTGCCAGCAGTTACCGGCAGCCCAACACCGGGGAGCTGTTTTTT	CASSYRQPNTGELFF
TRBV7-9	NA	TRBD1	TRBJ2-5	TGTGCCAGCAGCCCCGGACAGGCAGTTCAAGAGACCCAGTACTTC	CASSPGQAVQETQYF
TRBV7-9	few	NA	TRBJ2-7	TGTGCCAGCAGCTTTTGGGGGGCCAGGGTAGACGAGCAGTACTTC	CASSFWGARVDEQYF
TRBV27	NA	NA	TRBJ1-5	TGTGCCAGCAGTTTCGGGCAGGATCAGCCCCAGCATTTT	CASSFGQDQPQHF
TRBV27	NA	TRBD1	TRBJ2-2	TGTGCCAGCAGCCGGGACAGCCTAATGAACACCGGGGAGCTGTTTTTT	CASSRDSLMNTGELFF
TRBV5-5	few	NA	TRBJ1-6	TGTGCCAGCAGACCCTCCGGGGTCTATAATTCACCCCTCCACTTT	CASRPSGVYNSPLHF
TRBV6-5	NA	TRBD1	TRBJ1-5	TGTGCCAGCAGATGGGGACAGGGGCGTGGCGGGCCCCAGCATTTT	CASRWGQGRGGPQHF
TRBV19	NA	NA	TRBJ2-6	TGTGCCAGTAGTATACTCACCTTACGAGGCTCTGGGGCCAACGTCCTGACTTTC	CASSILTLRGSGANVLTF
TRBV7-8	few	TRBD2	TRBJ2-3	TGTGCCAGCAGCTACCGAGGGCGGGGGGTGACAGATACGCAGTATTTT	CASSYRGRGVTDTQYF
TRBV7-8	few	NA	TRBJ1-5	TGTGCCAGCAGCGAGGTGATGGGCGATCAGCCCCAGCATTTT	CASSEVMGDQPQHF
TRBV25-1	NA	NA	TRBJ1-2	TGTGCCAGCCTGAGGGGAAACTATGGCTACACCTTC	CASLRGNYGYTF
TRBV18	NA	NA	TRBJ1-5	TGTGCCAGCTCACAATACAATAGCAATCAGCCCCAGCATTTT	CASSQYNSNQPQHF
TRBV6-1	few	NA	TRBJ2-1	TGTGCCAGCAGTGAAGGGTTCCGGGGAAATGAGCAGTTCTTC	CASSEGFRGNEQFF
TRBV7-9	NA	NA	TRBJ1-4	TGTGCCAGCAGCGACCGAGGGCAGCCAGGGGAAAAACTGTTTTTT	CASSDRGQPGEKLFF
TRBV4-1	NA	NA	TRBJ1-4	TGCGCCAGCAGCCAAGAAGGAATTGGGGATGTGTGGACTAATGAAAAACTGTTTTTT	CASSQEGIGDVWTNEKLFF
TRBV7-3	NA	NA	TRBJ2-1	TGTGCCAGCAGCTTATTGCCCGGGGGAAAGGAGTTCTTC	CASSLLPGGKEFF
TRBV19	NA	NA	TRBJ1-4	TGTGCCAGTAGTACGGGAGTTGCAACTAATGAAAAACTGTTTTTT	CASSTGVATNEKLFF